Listed below are T cell receptor beta chains from one sample, sequenced in a study of shared clonotypes between healthy human individuals. Method: immunoSEQ multiplex PCR; TCRdb's copy keeps in-frame clones and lacks some. The data hold more than 2 million clones, with 93% observed a single time. Sample: naive CD8+ T cells from PBMCs. These receptors came from a man aged 18 to 30 in good health. Some clones in this sample may be carry-over from other donors' samples. The CDR3 runs from the conserved cysteine through the conserved F or W. A D gene is named only where the DNA matches it firmly. Size is stated for part of the rows, as once, few or many counts, or as a class when the clone is expanded.

clone_size d_call cdr3_length j_call v_call cdr3_aa cdr3_nt
NA NA 14 TRBJ1-1 TRBV7-9 CASSAPHWGTEAFF TGTGCCAGCAGCGCACCACACTGGGGTACTGAAGCTTTCTTT
NA TRBD2 15 TRBJ2-2 TRBV6-6 CASSYSGRDTGELFF TGTGCCAGCAGTTACTCGGGGAGGGACACCGGGGAGCTGTTTTTT
NA TRBD2 21 TRBJ2-6 TRBV4-3 CASSQELAGGTLLSGANVLTF TGCGCCAGCAGCCAAGAACTAGCGGGAGGGACTCTACTCTCTGGGGCCAACGTCCTGACTTTC
NA NA 14 TRBJ2-7 TRBV6-5 CASSPWGENYEQYF TGTGCCAGCAGCCCATGGGGGGAGAACTACGAGCAGTACTTC
NA NA 15 TRBJ2-4 TRBV5-8 CASSSAQLAKNIQYF TGTGCCAGCAGTTCGGCCCAACTTGCCAAAAACATTCAGTACTTC
NA NA 14 TRBJ2-2 TRBV30 CAWSSGPQSGELFF TGTGCCTGGAGTAGCGGTCCCCAGAGTGGGGAGCTGTTTTTT
NA TRBD2 16 TRBJ2-1 TRBV7-2 CASSRLLAGGINEQFF TGTGCCAGCAGCCGACTACTAGCGGGAGGGATCAATGAGCAGTTCTTC
NA TRBD2 14 TRBJ2-3 TRBV6-5 CASSSGTSSDTQYF TGTGCCAGCAGTTCCGGGACTAGCTCAGATACGCAGTATTTT
once TRBD2 15 TRBJ2-5 TRBV14 CASSQGEASGETQYF TGTGCCAGCAGCCAAGGAGAAGCTAGCGGAGAGACCCAGTACTTC
few NA 14 TRBJ1-1 TRBV27 CASSSPGLNTEAFF TGTGCCAGCAGTTCCCCAGGGCTGAACACTGAAGCTTTCTTT
once NA 15 TRBJ1-1 TRBV7-6 CASSPISDSNTEAFF TGTGCCAGCAGCCCGATCTCGGACTCGAACACTGAAGCTTTCTTT